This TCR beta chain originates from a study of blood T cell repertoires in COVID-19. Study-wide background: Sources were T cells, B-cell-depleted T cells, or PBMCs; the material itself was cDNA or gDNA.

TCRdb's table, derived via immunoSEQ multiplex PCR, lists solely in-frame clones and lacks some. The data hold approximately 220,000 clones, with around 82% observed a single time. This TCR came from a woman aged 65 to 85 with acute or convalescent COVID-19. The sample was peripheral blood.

CDR3 DNA: TGTGCCAGCAGCTTAGCGCAGGGGGCTTGGAATGAGCAGTTCTTC. This sequence encodes CASSLAQGAWNEQFF. The chain joins TRBV7-8 to TRBJ2-1; 8 bases line up with TRBD1. The CDR3 is 15 amino acids. Germline V gene sequence: CDR1 SGHVS, CDR2 FQNEAQ. J lost 7 bases, V lost 0 bases, and 5 bases had no gene match.